Each of the 2 T cell receptor beta chains below was sequenced from the same sample in a study of beta chain features in type 1 diabetes. Expressed TCRB transcripts were sequenced after all isolated RNA was converted to cDNA. The data were produced by immunoSEQ multiplex PCR, yet TCRdb's version contains in-frame clones alone and is incomplete. The table lists almost 350,000 clones, about 18% of them singletons. Sequenced sample: naive CD4+ T cells from blood. The receptors derive from a young woman in good health.

The rearrangement joins TRBV2 to TRBJ2-7; 8 nucleotides agree with TRBD2. The CDR3 runs 14 residues. The junction had 5 bases not matched to a gene; V was cut back by 4 bases and J by 3 bases. CDR1 is SNHLY and CDR2 is FYNNEI in the germline V gene. In DNA form, the CDR3 reads TGTGCCAGCAGTGTCGGGACTAGTAACTACGAGCAGTACTTC. This gives the protein CASSVGTSNYEQYF.

This clone came up a few times. This sequence joins TRBV11-2 and TRBJ2-1; 8 positions match TRBD1. Germline values: CDR1 SGHAT, CDR2 FQNNGV. Trimming removed 1 base from V and 6 bases from J; junction bases left unmatched: 8. This CDR3 spans 16 amino acids. The chain's CDR3 is CASSLAPTGAFNEQFF. The CDR3 bases are TGTGCCAGCAGCTTAGCCCCGACAGGGGCCTTCAATGAGCAGTTCTTC.